This T cell receptor beta chain originates from a study of cytomegalovirus exposure and HLA in healthy donors. The donors were members of the approximately 120-subject validation cohort (separate from the roughly 670-subject first cohort). Produced via immunoSEQ multiplex PCR; TCRdb's table is partial and in-frame only. This table holds a few hundred thousand clones, roughly 90% found once. Turning to this clone: The target antigen is unknown.

Trimming at V came to 8 bases and at J to 7 bases, leaving 6 bases not matched to a gene. There are 12 residues in the CDR3. CDR1 MNHEY and CDR2 SMNVEV come from the germline V gene (reference sequence). General study results and limits: As confirmed in vitro, three CMV-associated chains were specific for CMV antigens. The study recorded 164 TCR beta chains that were cytomegalovirus-associated.

This chain joins TRBV27 and TRBJ1-2; 8 nucleotides match TRBD1. Sequenced input: PBMCs. This TCR was sampled from a woman between 18 and 29 years old in good health and CMV-seronegative. The CDR3 here is CASRTGTAGYTF. The DNA of the CDR3 is TGTGCCAGCCGGACAGGGACAGCTGGCTACACCTTC.